One sample yielded the 21 T cell receptor beta chains listed below, sequenced in a study of blood T cell repertoires in COVID-19 (dated by TCRdb to the early 2020s). The library was obtained by the immunoSEQ multiplex PCR assay. TCRdb provides this immuneACCESS table in a form limited to in-frame rearrangements. Some clones are lacking; in checked studies, under half of them reflect an unresolved V gene, and why the rest are absent is not known. The sample yields some 49,000 clones; 85% were counted once. The biggest ten clones account for roughly 10% of the sample. Sequencing input: peripheral blood. The receptors shown here come from a human donor in a cohort sampled during active COVID-19.

In nucleotides, the CDR3 is TGTGCCAGCAGCTCCCAGGGGAATGAGCAGTTCTTC. Translation gives CASSSQGNEQFF. J is TRBJ2-1 and V is TRBV7-9, with D possibly matching TRBD1 (6 bases). The V and J ends lost 4 bases and 7 bases respectively, with 8 bases between them. The CDR3 consists of 12 residues. Germline CDR1 SEHNR, CDR2 FQNEAQ (reference sequence).

The chain has TRBV11-2 and TRBJ2-2; D remains unclear. The CDR3 consists of 16 residues. In germline, CDR1 is SGHAT, CDR2 FQNNGV. V lost 2 bases and J 8 bases, leaving 18 bases between the germline ends. This chain's CDR3 is CASSLKIAQFGGELFF. In DNA form, the CDR3 reads TGTGCCAGCAGCTTAAAGATTGCCCAGTTCGGGGGGGAGCTGTTTTTT.

This chain connects TRBV19 to TRBJ2-1, with TRBD2 matching over 8 bases. The germline V gene has CDR1 LNHDA and CDR2 SQIVND (reference sequence). CDR3 size: 18 residues. The ends lost 3 bases at V and 2 bases at J; junction bases unmatched: 12. The CDR3 sequence is CASSIGLAGGGPYNEQFF. The DNA for the CDR3 is TGTGCCAGTAGTATTGGGCTAGCGGGTGGGGGGCCCTACAATGAGCAGTTCTTC.

The V gene is TRBV5-4, the J gene TRBJ2-5, with D perhaps matching TRBD1 or TRBD2 (6 bases each). This CDR3 has 17 amino acids. V was trimmed by 4 bases and J by 5 bases, leaving 24 bases between them. The germline V gene has CDR1 SGHNT and CDR2 YYREEE (reference sequence). The CDR3 is CASSVGGRGYRGETQYF. The CDR3 DNA follows: TGTGCCAGCAGCGTGGGGGGCAGGGGATACCGAGGGGAGACCCAGTACTTC. The full variable domain, completed using reference TRBV5-4 and TRBJ2-5, is ETGVTQSPTHLIKTRGQQVTLRCSSQSGHNTVSWYQQALGQGPQFIFQYYREEENGRGNFPPRFSGLQFPNYSSELNVNALELDDSALYLCASSVGGRGYRGETQYFGPGTRLLVL.

This rearrangement joins TRBV27 to TRBJ1-6; 7 bases are shared with TRBD1. CDR1 and CDR2 from the germline V gene are MNHEY and SMNVEV (reference sequence). The CDR3 has 14 residues. V was clipped by 5 bases and J by 7 bases; unmatched bases: 5. The CDR3: CASSPSGGNSPLHF. The DNA of the CDR3 is TGTGCCAGCAGTCCCTCAGGGGGGAATTCACCCCTCCACTTT.

V and J are TRBV27 and TRBJ2-3; no clear D. This CDR3 has 11 residues. V gave up 8 bases and J gave up 3 bases, with 6 bases separating them. Germline loops: CDR1 MNHEY, CDR2 SMNVEV (reference sequence). The CDR3 coding sequence is TGTGCCAGCGGGCAGACAGATACGCAGTATTTT. Amino acids: CASGQTDTQYF.

The gene calls are TRBV2 and TRBJ1-2, with D maybe TRBD1 (5 bases). Germline CDR1 SNHLY, CDR2 FYNNEI. The CDR3 has 12 residues. V was pared by 0 bases and J by 13 bases, with 12 bases between. This CDR3 reads CASSEALQGLTF. The CDR3 region has the DNA TGTGCCAGCAGTGAAGCGCTTCAGGGTCTCACCTTC.

The chain uses TRBV27 and TRBJ1-5; 10 nucleotides match TRBD1. The CDR3 consists of 20 residues. CDR1 MNHEY and CDR2 SMNVEV come from the germline V gene (reference sequence). Trimming at V came to 6 bases and at J to 0 bases, leaving 17 bases not matched to a gene. For the CDR3, the DNA is TGTGCCAGCAGCCCTACACTCCTCCCGACAGGGGGCCTTAGCAATCAGCCCCAGCATTTT. Translation gives CASSPTLLPTGGLSNQPQHF.

The V call is TRBV25-1, the J call TRBJ2-3; D possibly corresponds to TRBD2 (7 bases). Germline CDR1 reads MGHDK; CDR2 reads SYGVNS. V was shortened by 3 bases and J by 3 bases, with 19 bases between the two germline ends. The CDR3 sequence is 17 residues long. CDR3 in amino acids: CASSEPRRGRGTDTQYF. The CDR3 DNA reads TGTGCCAGCAGTGAGCCCCGCCGGGGGAGGGGGACAGATACGCAGTATTTT.

The CDR3 DNA follows: TGCGCCAGCAGCTTGAAAGGACAGGCCCCCTATGGCTACACCTTC. It specifies CASSLKGQAPYGYTF. J is TRBJ1-2 and V is TRBV5-1; 7 positions match TRBD1. V was clipped by 1 base and J by 4 bases; unmatched bases: 7. This CDR3 region has 15 residues. Germline CDR1 is SGHRS and CDR2 is YFSETQ.

This chain connects TRBV27 to TRBJ2-7; 10 bases are shared with TRBD1. V lost 5 bases, J lost 4 bases, and 17 bases stayed unmatched. The germline V gene encodes CDR1 MNHEY and CDR2 SMNVEV (reference sequence). The CDR3 sequence is 18 residues long. CDR3 loop: CASSPDRSGDRGFYEQYF. CDR3 DNA sequence: TGTGCCAGCAGTCCTGACCGTTCAGGGGACAGGGGATTTTACGAGCAGTACTTC.

V and J are TRBV14 and TRBJ2-1; a weak D match, TRBD2 (5 bases). CDR3 size: 13 residues. Germline V CDR1 and CDR2: SGHDN, FVKESK. V was cut by 1 base and J by 10 bases, with 11 bases left in between. The CDR3 loop reads CASSQGEGREQFF. The CDR3 nucleotides read TGTGCCAGCAGCCAAGGAGAGGGAAGGGAGCAGTTCTTC.

The chain combines TRBV28 with TRBJ1-5; 9 bases are shared with TRBD1. The junction had 6 bases not matched to a gene; V was cut back by 6 bases and J by 6 bases. Germline CDR1 is MDHEN and CDR2 is SYDVKM. This CDR3 comprises 14 residues. The CDR3 DNA is TGTGCCAGCAGGACAGGGGGTCGTGGTCAGCCCCAGCATTTT. Amino acids: CASRTGGRGQPQHF.

The rearrangement uses TRBV6-2 or TRBV6-3 and TRBJ2-7, with TRBD2 identical over 7 bases. V lost 5 bases, J lost 6 bases, and 13 bases stayed unmatched. CDR1 and CDR2 from the germline V gene are MNHEY and SVGEGT. The CDR3 extends over 15 amino acids. CDR3 sequence: CASSTTSNKGVEQYF. The CDR3 coding sequence is TGTGCCAGCAGTACGACTAGCAATAAGGGTGTCGAGCAGTACTTC.

This clone was observed a handful of times. This chain uses TRBV2 with TRBJ1-2; D remains ambiguous. The ends were cut back, 5 bases at V and 5 bases at J, with 18 bases in the middle. CDR1 is SNHLY and CDR2 is FYNNEI in the germline V gene. This CDR3 is 15 amino acids long. This chain's CDR3 is CASSSTSRAGYGYTF. The CDR3 coding sequence is TGTGCCAGCAGTTCGACTTCTCGCGCGGGTTATGGCTACACCTTC.

The V call is TRBV25-1, the J call TRBJ1-2; TRBD1 is a possible D gene (6 bases). Per germline, CDR1 MGHDK and CDR2 SYGVNS. The V gene lost 3 bases and the J gene lost 3 bases, with 20 bases spanning the gap. The CDR3 is 17 residues long. The CDR3 sequence: CASSDRDTPGGYYGYTF. The DNA for the CDR3 is TGTGCCAGCAGTGACCGGGACACCCCGGGGGGATACTATGGCTACACCTTC.

This chain uses TRBV5-4 with TRBJ2-7, with 9 bases aligning to TRBD1. The V segment lost 7 bases and the J segment 2 bases; nucleotides outside the gene matches: 7. Germline V gene data show CDR1 as SGHNT and CDR2 as YYREEE (reference sequence). The CDR3 covers 14 residues. CDR3 sequence: CASGPGQGPYEQYF. The CDR3 region has the DNA TGTGCCAGCGGCCCGGGACAGGGACCCTACGAGCAGTACTTC.

The rearrangement uses TRBV6-5 and TRBJ2-3, with 7 bases aligning to TRBD2. Germline V gene lookup returns CDR1 MNHEY and CDR2 SVGAGI. This CDR3 is built from 14 residues. V was clipped by 10 bases and J by 3 bases; unmatched bases: 10. Here the CDR3 reads CATSLGGGTDTQYF. As DNA, the CDR3 is TGTGCCACTTCCCTTGGGGGAGGGACAGATACGCAGTATTTT.

This clone was detected only a few times. This chain joins TRBV3-1 (or the pseudogene TRBV3-2) and TRBJ2-4; 8 nucleotides agree with TRBD2. CDR3 length: 15 amino acids. V shed 4 bases and J 9 bases; nucleotides not matched to a gene: 11. The germline V gene has CDR1 LGHDT and CDR2 YNNKEL (reference sequence). The CDR3 protein is CASSPGGLWGAIQYF. CDR3 sequence (DNA): TGTGCCAGCAGCCCGGGGGGGTTGTGGGGAGCCATTCAGTACTTC.

The chain joins TRBV7-9 to TRBJ1-6; TRBD1 might be the D (6 bases). Germline CDR1 reads SEHNR; CDR2 reads FQNEAQ (reference sequence). Trimming left V 4 bases short and J 4 bases short, with 14 bases between. CDR3 length: 16 amino acids. The CDR3: CASSSGTPTYNSPLHF. In nucleotides, the CDR3 is TGTGCCAGCAGCTCAGGGACACCAACATATAATTCACCCCTCCACTTT.

This clone appeared once. The rearrangement links TRBV2 to TRBJ2-7, with D tentatively TRBD1 (5 bases). Germline CDR1 reads SNHLY; CDR2 reads FYNNEI. This CDR3 region has 14 residues. Trimming pared 2 bases from V and 5 bases from J, leaving 13 bases between. The CDR3 DNA is TGTGCCAGCAGTGAACAGGGCAGGGATAACGAGCAGTACTTC. It is translated as CASSEQGRDNEQYF.